Listed here are 31 T cell receptor beta chains from one sample, sequenced in a study of blood T cell repertoires in COVID-19. Only in-frame clones appear in the TCRdb table, and some are missing; sequencing was by immunoSEQ multiplex PCR. Altogether around 180,000 clones are present, about four fifths being singletons, with the ten largest covering roughly 12%. Sequenced: PBMCs or T cells enriched from blood (not recorded which). All receptors derive from a man in his forties or fifties who had recovered from COVID-19.

The chain uses TRBV11-3 and TRBJ2-7; TRBD1 matches at 10 bases. Per the germline V gene, CDR1 is SGHNT and CDR2 is YENEEA. Germline trimming cut 4 bases from V and 5 bases from J; bases unmatched to any gene: 8. The length of the CDR3 is 15 residues. The CDR3 loop reads CASSSGQGGFDEQYF. CDR3 DNA sequence: TGTGCCAGCAGCTCCGGACAGGGGGGTTTCGACGAGCAGTACTTC.

J is TRBJ2-7 and V is TRBV11-1, with D tentatively TRBD1 (5 bases). V was clipped by 1 base and J by 2 bases, with 6 bases between them. The CDR3 length is 13 residues. Germline CDR1 is SGHAT and CDR2 is FQDESV (reference sequence). DNA of the CDR3: TGTGCCAGCAGCTTAGGGACAACCTACGAGCAGTACTTC. The encoded protein is CASSLGTTYEQYF.

This chain uses TRBV6-5 with TRBJ1-2; the D is unclear. Between the trimmed V and J ends, which lost 2 bases and 4 bases, there was a span of 11 bases. This CDR3 region has 14 residues. Germline V gene data show CDR1 as MNHEY and CDR2 as SVGAGI. The CDR3 coding sequence is TGTGCCAGCAGTTACAGGGAGGGCGGCTATGGCTACACCTTC. Amino acids: CASSYREGGYGYTF.

The chain joins TRBV5-4 to TRBJ2-5, with 7 bases fitting TRBD2. J lost 5 bases, V lost 3 bases, and 13 bases had no gene match. This CDR3 is 16 amino acids long. CDR1 SGHNT and CDR2 YYREEE come from the germline V gene (reference sequence). CDR3 amino acids: CASSWSSGSGVETQYF. The CDR3 nucleotides are TGTGCCAGCAGCTGGAGTAGCGGGTCGGGGGTTGAGACCCAGTACTTC.

The chain has TRBV11-1 and TRBJ2-5, with 10 bases matching TRBD2. Per the germline V gene, CDR1 is SGHAT and CDR2 is FQDESV (reference sequence). Germline trimming cut 0 bases from V and 5 bases from J; bases unmatched to any gene: 0. The CDR3 runs to 14 residues. CDR3 amino acids: CASSLATSGETQYF. The CDR3 DNA is TGTGCCAGCAGCTTAGCGACTAGCGGGGAGACCCAGTACTTC.

The V and J genes are TRBV27 and TRBJ1-1; 8 positions match TRBD1. CDR1 and CDR2 (germline): MNHEY, SMNVEV (reference sequence). This CDR3 spans 15 amino acids. J lost 7 bases, V lost 4 bases, and 11 bases had no gene match. CDR3 coding DNA: TGTGCCAGCAGTTACACTTCCGGGACAGGTAATGAAGCTTTCTTT. This codes for CASSYTSGTGNEAFF.

The chain has TRBV19 and TRBJ1-5; 9 bases fit TRBD1. The CDR3 is 16 amino acids. After removal of 5 bases from V and 1 base from J, the junction contained 6 bases not matched to a gene. Germline CDR1 and CDR2: LNHDA and SQIVND (reference sequence). The DNA of the CDR3 is TGTGCCAGTAGTGGGACAGGGTTGGAGAGCAATCAGCCCCAGCATTTT. This encodes CASSGTGLESNQPQHF.

This chain uses TRBV3-1 (or the pseudogene TRBV3-2) with TRBJ2-4; 9 bases match TRBD1. CDR3 length: 15 residues. Germline CDR1 is LGHDT and CDR2 is YNNKEL (reference sequence). V lost 3 bases, J lost 12 bases, and 12 bases stayed unmatched. This chain's CDR3 is CASSHLPTGQGSQYF. The CDR3 DNA follows: TGTGCCAGCAGCCACCTCCCAACGGGACAGGGCAGTCAGTACTTC.

The rearrangement links TRBV3-1 (or the pseudogene TRBV3-2) to TRBJ1-1; D unresolved. The germline V gene encodes CDR1 LGHDT and CDR2 YNNKEL (reference sequence). V lost 1 base to trimming and J lost 8 bases, with 17 bases between them. The CDR3 is made up of 15 amino acids. DNA for the CDR3: TGTGCCAGCAGCCAAGGTGGTGGCGTCGGAGCCGAAGCTTTCTTT. Residues: CASSQGGGVGAEAFF.

This clone was recorded once. The V and J genes are TRBV7-2 and TRBJ1-5; D is possibly TRBD1 (5 bases). CDR1 is SGHTA and CDR2 is FQGNSA in the germline V gene. Trimming cost V 6 bases and J 0 bases, with 15 bases left between them. The length of the CDR3 is 16 residues. CDR3: CASRGRGGYSNQPQHF. For the CDR3, the DNA is TGTGCCAGCAGAGGAAGGGGTGGTTATAGCAATCAGCCCCAGCATTTT.

V is TRBV6-5 and J is TRBJ1-4; weak D call: TRBD1 (5 bases). The V gene's germline CDR1 is MNHEY and CDR2 SVGAGI. The CDR3 contains 14 residues. V dropped 2 bases and J dropped 7 bases, with 11 bases sitting between them. The CDR3 here is CASSYQPRGEKLFF. The CDR3, as DNA: TGTGCCAGCAGTTACCAACCTAGGGGTGAAAAACTGTTTTTT.

To note about this clone: Other DNA sequences in this sample translate to the same CDR3. The CDR3 reads CASSARQGYEQYF. The CDR3 DNA reads as TGTGCCAGCTCAGCCAGACAGGGCTACGAGCAGTACTTC. The chain uses TRBV18 and TRBJ2-7; TRBD1 aligns across 7 bases. The CDR3 covers 13 residues. With 5 bases clipped from V and 3 bases from J, the junction kept 4 bases outside the gene matches. CDR1 and CDR2 from the germline V gene are KGHSH and LQKENI.

The chain uses TRBV7-9 and TRBJ1-6; D is undetermined. The CDR3 runs 13 residues. Germline V CDR1 and CDR2: SEHNR, FQNEAQ (reference sequence). Trimming took off 10 bases at V and 5 bases at J, with 12 bases between the two ends. CDR3 in amino acids: CATPDGNNSPLHF. CDR3 DNA sequence: TGTGCCACCCCGGACGGGAATAATTCACCCCTCCACTTT.

The chain joins TRBV7-2 to TRBJ1-2; 9 bases fit TRBD1. J gave up 8 bases and V 1 base, and 2 bases lay outside the gene matches. The CDR3 is 13 residues long. The germline V gene encodes CDR1 SGHTA and CDR2 FQGNSA. This chain's CDR3 is CASSLGTGDGYTF. In DNA, the CDR3 is TGTGCCAGCAGCTTAGGGACAGGGGACGGCTACACCTTC.

The CDR3 DNA reads as TGTGCCAGCAGCCGTGGGGGGACTGAAGCTTTCTTT. Protein product: CASSRGGTEAFF. This chain links TRBV7-2 with TRBJ1-1, with a weak D call TRBD1 (5 bases). Deletions cut 5 bases from V and 5 bases from J, with 9 bases between. Per germline, CDR1 SGHTA and CDR2 FQGNSA. CDR3 size: 12 residues.

This chain links TRBV5-6 with TRBJ2-2; perhaps TRBD2 as D (5 bases). V was pared by 6 bases and J by 0 bases, with 6 bases between. Germline V lookup: CDR1 SGHDT, CDR2 YYEEEE. This CDR3 is built from 13 residues. The CDR3 protein is CASMRANTGELFF. The CDR3 DNA reads as TGTGCCAGCATGCGGGCGAACACCGGGGAGCTGTTTTTT.

There are a few counts of this clone. The V gene is TRBV7-6, the J gene TRBJ1-5, with 8 bases identical to TRBD1. CDR3 length: 15 residues. With 6 bases clipped from V and 6 bases from J, the junction kept 10 bases outside the gene matches. CDR1 is SGHVS, CDR2 FNYEAQ, per germline. For the CDR3, the DNA is TGTGCCAGCAGTCGCGGGACAGGAGCGGTTCAGCCCCAGCATTTT. Translation: CASSRGTGAVQPQHF.

This clone is a singleton in its sample. This chain connects TRBV7-2 to TRBJ2-6, with no clear D. V was clipped by 8 bases and J by 0 bases, with 11 bases between them. In germline, CDR1 is SGHTA, CDR2 FQGNSA. This CDR3 contains 15 residues. CDR3: CASQPPSSGANVLTF. DNA for the CDR3: TGTGCCAGCCAACCACCCAGCTCTGGGGCCAACGTCCTGACTTTC.

CDR3 sequence (DNA): TGTGCCAGCAGGACCGACATGAACACTGAAGCTTTCTTT. This translates into CASRTDMNTEAFF. The chain has TRBV12-3 or TRBV12-4 and TRBJ1-1, with D unclear. This CDR3 has 13 amino acids. Trimming cost V 6 bases and J 0 bases, with 8 bases left between them.

V usage is TRBV9 and J usage is TRBJ1-2; D ambiguous. From germline, CDR1 is SGDLS and CDR2 YYNGEE. The CDR3 sequence is 14 residues long. Trimming stripped 4 bases from V and 8 bases from J, with 18 bases between. The CDR3 DNA sequence: TGTGCCAGCAGCCGCGGGAGCCCCCTCGACGGCTACACCTTC. Translating it yields CASSRGSPLDGYTF. The full variable domain, its missing parts supplied by reference TRBV9 and TRBJ1-2, is DSGVTQTPKHLITATGQRVTLRCSPRSGDLSVYWYQQSLDQGLQFLIQYYNGEERAKGNILERFSAQQFPDLHSELNLSSLELGDSALYFCASSRGSPLDGYTFGSGTRLTVV.

The rearrangement joins TRBV7-9 to TRBJ1-6; D is uncertain. The ends were cut back, 3 bases at V and 9 bases at J, with 12 bases in the middle. The CDR3 loop spans 14 amino acids. CDR1 and CDR2 (germline): SEHNR, FQNEAQ (reference sequence). Written as DNA, the CDR3 is TGTGCCAGCAGCTTCGAGGGCCGGGTTTCACCCCTCCACTTT. It encodes CASSFEGRVSPLHF.

The chain uses TRBV6-5 and TRBJ1-2; 9 positions agree with TRBD1. There are 12 residues in the CDR3. V lost 8 bases and J lost 8; bases outside the gene matches: 6. Looked up from germline, CDR1 is MNHEY and CDR2 is SVGAGI. CDR3: CASGQGFSGYTF. The CDR3 DNA is TGTGCCAGCGGACAGGGGTTTAGCGGCTACACCTTC.

The rearrangement links TRBV24-1 to TRBJ1-4; D is possibly TRBD1 (6 bases). V lost 5 bases and J lost 7, with 13 bases in between. Germline CDR1 KGHDR, CDR2 SFDVKD. The CDR3 covers 14 residues. CDR3 DNA sequence: TGTGCCACCAGTGGGGGGGGCCGAGGTGAAAAACTGTTTTTT. As protein: CATSGGGRGEKLFF.

The chain uses TRBV1 and TRBJ2-3; the table assigns TRBD1, which was not confirmed against the DNA. TRBV1 constitutes a pseudogene. The CDR3 spans 18 residues. The CDR3 region is CTSSQDGSGDISTDTQYF. CDR3 DNA sequence: TGCACCAGCAGCCAAGACGGATCAGGGGATATCAGCACAGATACGCAGTATTTT.

V usage is TRBV7-2 and J usage is TRBJ2-1; D gene ambiguous. Trimming pared 1 base from V and 4 bases from J, leaving 5 bases between. The CDR3 consists of 13 residues. Germline loops: CDR1 SGHTA, CDR2 FQGNSA. The CDR3 here is CASSLVQYNEQFF. The CDR3 DNA reads as TGTGCCAGCAGCTTAGTCCAATACAATGAGCAGTTCTTC.

This chain connects TRBV6-5 to TRBJ2-7; weak D call: TRBD1 (6 bases). This CDR3 has 15 amino acids. Trimming pared 4 bases from V and 3 bases from J, leaving 16 bases between. Germline CDR1 and CDR2: MNHEY and SVGAGI. The CDR3 reads CASSSLRGKIYEQYF. The CDR3 coding sequence is TGTGCCAGCAGTTCCTTGAGGGGGAAGATCTACGAGCAGTACTTC.

This chain joins TRBV2 and TRBJ1-6; D call uncertain. The CDR3 extends over 12 amino acids. V gave up 10 bases and J gave up 6 bases, with 10 bases separating them. Germline-derived CDR1 and CDR2 are SNHLY and FYNNEI. CDR3 residues: CATRGSNSPLHF. The DNA for the CDR3 is TGTGCCACGCGGGGTTCTAATTCACCCCTCCACTTT.

The gene calls are TRBV2 and TRBJ1-2; D ambiguous. Trimming removed 9 bases at V and 7 bases at J, with 12 bases between. The CDR3 length is 11 residues. The germline V gene encodes CDR1 SNHLY and CDR2 FYNNEI. This chain's CDR3 is CARSPGGGYTF. In nucleotides, the CDR3 is TGTGCCAGGAGCCCGGGAGGTGGCTACACCTTC.

The chain combines TRBV11-2 with TRBJ1-2; D remains unclear. V lost 1 base and J 4 bases, leaving 16 bases between the germline ends. CDR1 is SGHAT and CDR2 is FQNNGV in the germline V gene. The CDR3 has 16 residues. This CDR3 reads CASSLVGGSMGYGYTF. In nucleotides, the CDR3 is TGTGCCAGCAGCTTAGTAGGAGGATCCATGGGCTATGGCTACACCTTC. The complete variable domain, with remaining parts taken from reference TRBV11-2 and TRBJ1-2, reads EAGVAQSPRYKIIEKRQSVAFWCNPISGHATLYWYQQILGQGPKLLIQFQNNGVVDDSQLPKDRFSAERLKGVDSTLKIQPAKLEDSAVYLCASSLVGGSMGYGYTFGSGTRLTVV.

The rearrangement joins TRBV2 to TRBJ1-4; a weak D match, TRBD1 (5 bases). From germline, CDR1 is SNHLY and CDR2 FYNNEI. Trimming removed 2 bases from V and 4 bases from J, with 11 bases in between. This CDR3 is built from 15 residues. The CDR3 is CASSEWGGGNEKLFF. In DNA, the CDR3 is TGTGCCAGCAGTGAATGGGGGGGAGGTAATGAAAAACTGTTTTTT.

By frequency in the sample, this clone is medium-sized (0.01 to 0.1%). V is TRBV19 and J is TRBJ2-5, with 7 bases matching TRBD2. V lost 5 bases, J lost 5 bases, and 5 bases stayed unmatched. The CDR3 loop spans 13 amino acids. Germline CDR1 reads LNHDA; CDR2 reads SQIVND (reference sequence). The CDR3 nucleotides are TGTGCCAGTAGTGCTCGGGGAGGGGAGACCCAGTACTTC. This codes for CASSARGGETQYF.